This TCR beta chain was captured by sequencing in a study of sequential checkpoint blockade in melanoma. Germline V CDR1 and CDR2: SGDLS, YYNGEE. V shed 4 bases and J 4 bases; nucleotides not matched to a gene: 13. The length of the CDR3 is 17 residues. The method was immunoSEQ multiplex PCR; TCRdb's version includes in-frame clones alone and lacks a portion of them. The sample records some 3,500 clones, about 18% being singletons. Documented treatment: randomized to nivolumab then ipilimumab (arm A) or the reverse (arm B). The chain carries TRBV9 and TRBJ2-3; 9 bases line up with TRBD2. The sequence derives from a human donor with melanoma. Specimen: tumor tissue (inferred from file names), collected from a patient given nivolumab and ipilimumab in sequence. The CDR3 loop is CASSSEGGRALSDTQYF. The DNA for the CDR3 is TGTGCCAGCAGCTCCGAAGGCGGGAGGGCCCTATCAGATACGCAGTATTTT.